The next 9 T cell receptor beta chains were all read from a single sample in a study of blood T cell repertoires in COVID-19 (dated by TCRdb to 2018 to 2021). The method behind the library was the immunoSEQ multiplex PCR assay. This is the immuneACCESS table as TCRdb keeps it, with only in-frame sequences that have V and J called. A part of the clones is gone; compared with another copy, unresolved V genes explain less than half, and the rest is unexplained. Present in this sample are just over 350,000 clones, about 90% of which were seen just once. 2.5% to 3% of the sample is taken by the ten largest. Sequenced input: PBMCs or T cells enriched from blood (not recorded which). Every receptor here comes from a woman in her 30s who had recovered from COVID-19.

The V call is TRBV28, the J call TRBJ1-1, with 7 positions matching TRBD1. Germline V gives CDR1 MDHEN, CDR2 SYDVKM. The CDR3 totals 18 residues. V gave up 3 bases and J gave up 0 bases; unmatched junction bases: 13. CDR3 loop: CASSFVKGARSMNTEAFF. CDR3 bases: TGTGCCAGCAGTTTTGTGAAGGGGGCCCGGTCGATGAACACTGAAGCTTTCTTT.

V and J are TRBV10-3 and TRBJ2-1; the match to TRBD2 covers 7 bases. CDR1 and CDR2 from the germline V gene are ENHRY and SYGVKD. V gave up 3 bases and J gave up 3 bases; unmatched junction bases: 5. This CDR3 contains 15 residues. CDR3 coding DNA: TGTGCCATCAGTGAACGGGAGGCTGACTACAATGAGCAGTTCTTC. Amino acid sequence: CAISEREADYNEQFF.

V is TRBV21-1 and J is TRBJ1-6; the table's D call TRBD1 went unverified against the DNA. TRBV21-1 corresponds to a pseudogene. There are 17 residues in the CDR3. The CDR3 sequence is CASSTNPTGGLNSPLHF. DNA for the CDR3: TGTGCCAGCAGCACAAACCCGACAGGGGGCCTAAATTCACCCCTCCACTTT.

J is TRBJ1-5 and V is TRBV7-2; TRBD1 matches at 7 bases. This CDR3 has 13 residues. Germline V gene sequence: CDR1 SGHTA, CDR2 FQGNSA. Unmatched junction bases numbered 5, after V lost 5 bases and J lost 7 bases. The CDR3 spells CASSIRGDQPQHF. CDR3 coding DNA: TGTGCCAGCAGCATCAGGGGGGACCAGCCCCAGCATTTT.

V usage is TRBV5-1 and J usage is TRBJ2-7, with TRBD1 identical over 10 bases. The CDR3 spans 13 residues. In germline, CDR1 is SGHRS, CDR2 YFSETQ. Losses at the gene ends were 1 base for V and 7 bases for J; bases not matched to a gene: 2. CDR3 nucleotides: TGCGCCAGCAGCTTGCGGACAGGGGGTGAGCAGTACTTC. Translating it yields CASSLRTGGEQYF.

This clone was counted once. Here the CDR3 DNA reads TGTGCCAGCAGCCTCCTAGCGGGACGGCGCACAGATACGCAGTATTTT. It yields the protein CASSLLAGRRTDTQYF. The chain couples TRBV3-1 (or the pseudogene TRBV3-2) to TRBJ2-3; 9 positions agree with TRBD2. Germline loops: CDR1 LGHDT, CDR2 YNNKEL (reference sequence). The CDR3 loop spans 16 amino acids. V lost 4 bases and J lost 1; bases outside the gene matches: 6.

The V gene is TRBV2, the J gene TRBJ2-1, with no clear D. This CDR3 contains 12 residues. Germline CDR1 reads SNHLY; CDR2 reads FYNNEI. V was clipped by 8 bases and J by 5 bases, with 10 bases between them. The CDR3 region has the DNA TGTGCCAGCCGCAGACTCCACAATGAGCAGTTCTTC. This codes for CASRRLHNEQFF.

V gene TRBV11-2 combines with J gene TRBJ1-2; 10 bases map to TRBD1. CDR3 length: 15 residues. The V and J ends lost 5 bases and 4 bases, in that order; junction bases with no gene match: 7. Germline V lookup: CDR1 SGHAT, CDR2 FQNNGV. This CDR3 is CASSALDRGLYGYTF. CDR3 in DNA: TGTGCCAGCAGCGCCCTTGACAGGGGGCTCTATGGCTACACCTTC.

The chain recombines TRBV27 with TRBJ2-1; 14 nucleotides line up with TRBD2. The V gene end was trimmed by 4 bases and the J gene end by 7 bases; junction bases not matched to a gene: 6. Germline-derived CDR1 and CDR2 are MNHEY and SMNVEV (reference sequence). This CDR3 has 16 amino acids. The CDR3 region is CASSSWTSGRMNEQFF. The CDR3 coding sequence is TGTGCCAGCAGTTCCTGGACTAGCGGGAGGATGAATGAGCAGTTCTTC.